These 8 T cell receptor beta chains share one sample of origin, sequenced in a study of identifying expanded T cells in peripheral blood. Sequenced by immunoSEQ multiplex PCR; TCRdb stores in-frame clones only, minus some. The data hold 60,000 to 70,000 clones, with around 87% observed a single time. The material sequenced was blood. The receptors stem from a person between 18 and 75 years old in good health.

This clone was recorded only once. The CDR3: CASSVAEGADTQYF. CDR3 DNA sequence: TGTGCCAGCAGTGTAGCGGAGGGGGCAGATACGCAGTATTTT. The chain carries TRBV6-1 and TRBJ2-3; D possibly uses TRBD1 or TRBD2 (6 bases each). The germline V gene has CDR1 MNHNS and CDR2 SASEGT. V dropped 4 bases and J dropped 4 bases, with 12 bases sitting between them. This CDR3 has 14 amino acids.

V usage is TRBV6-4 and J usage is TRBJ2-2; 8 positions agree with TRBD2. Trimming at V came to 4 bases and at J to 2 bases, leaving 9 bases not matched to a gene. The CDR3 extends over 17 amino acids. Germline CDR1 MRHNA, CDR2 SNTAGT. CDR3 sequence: CASSANGGGENTGELFF. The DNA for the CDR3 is TGTGCCAGCAGTGCCAACGGGGGGGGAGAAAACACCGGGGAGCTGTTTTTT.

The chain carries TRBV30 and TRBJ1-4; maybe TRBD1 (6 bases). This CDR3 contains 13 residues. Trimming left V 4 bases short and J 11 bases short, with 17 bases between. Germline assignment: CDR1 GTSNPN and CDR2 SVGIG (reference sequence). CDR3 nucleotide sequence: TGTGCCTGGAATTTTGCGGGGGCTGAGAAACTGTTTTTT. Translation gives CAWNFAGAEKLFF.

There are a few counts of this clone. In nucleotides, the CDR3 is TGCGCCAGCAGCTTTGACAGTAACTATGGCTACACCTTC. Protein product: CASSFDSNYGYTF. The V gene is TRBV5-1, the J gene TRBJ1-2; a weak D match, TRBD1 (5 bases). The V and J ends lost 2 bases and 1 base respectively, with 6 bases between them. The CDR3 consists of 13 residues. Germline loops: CDR1 SGHRS, CDR2 YFSETQ.

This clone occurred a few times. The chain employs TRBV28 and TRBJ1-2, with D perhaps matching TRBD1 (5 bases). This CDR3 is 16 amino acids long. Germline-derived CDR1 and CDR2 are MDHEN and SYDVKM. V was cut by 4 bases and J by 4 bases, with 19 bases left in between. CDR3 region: CASSSRTRLGGYGYTF. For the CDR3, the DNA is TGTGCCAGCAGTTCCCGGACAAGGCTAGGAGGCTATGGCTACACCTTC.

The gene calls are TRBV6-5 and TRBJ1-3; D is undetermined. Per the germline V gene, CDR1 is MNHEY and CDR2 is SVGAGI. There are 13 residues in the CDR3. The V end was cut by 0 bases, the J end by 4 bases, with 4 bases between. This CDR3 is CASSYSRGNTIYF. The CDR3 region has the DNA TGTGCCAGCAGTTACTCGAGGGGAAACACCATATATTTT.

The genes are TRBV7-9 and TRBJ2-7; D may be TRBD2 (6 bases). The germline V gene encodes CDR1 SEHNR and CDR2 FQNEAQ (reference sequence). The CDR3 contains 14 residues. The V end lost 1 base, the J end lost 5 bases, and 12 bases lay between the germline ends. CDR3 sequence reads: CASSLEEGTHEQYF. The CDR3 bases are TGTGCCAGCAGCTTAGAGGAGGGGACCCACGAGCAGTACTTC.

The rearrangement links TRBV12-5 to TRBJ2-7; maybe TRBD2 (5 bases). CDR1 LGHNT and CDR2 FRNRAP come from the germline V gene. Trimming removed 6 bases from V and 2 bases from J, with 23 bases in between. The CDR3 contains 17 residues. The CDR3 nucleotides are TGTGCTAGTGGCCCTCTGCTCGGCGGGTCAGGACCCTACGAGCAGTACTTC. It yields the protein CASGPLLGGSGPYEQYF. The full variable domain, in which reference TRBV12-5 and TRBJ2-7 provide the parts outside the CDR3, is DARVTQTPRHKVTEMGQEVTMRCQPILGHNTVFWYRQTMMQGLELLAYFRNRAPLDDSGMPKDRFSAEMPDATLATLKIQPSEPRDSAVYFCASGPLLGGSGPYEQYFGPGTRLTVT.